What follows is one T cell receptor (beta chain) and its context. Germline V gene sequence: CDR1 DFQATT, CDR2 SNEGSKA (reference sequence). V lost 0 bases and J 0 bases, leaving 12 bases between the germline ends. This CDR3 comprises 16 residues. The data originate from a study of T-cell reconstitution after alpha-beta-depleted transplantation in children. Unique molecular identifiers were built into the TCRbeta library. TCRdb passed the PCR reads through MiXCR, listing each CDR3 protein once. The sample consists of about 500,000 distinct CDR3 sequences, approximately 32% of them appearing once. The material sequenced was PBMCs from the stem cell graft donor, taken from the stem cell graft. The TCR was taken from a human donor who donated a stem cell graft to a child with aplastic anemia. The chain has TRBV20-1 and TRBJ1-3; D is undetermined. The CDR3 here is CSARDHGKGSGNTIYF. The CDR3 DNA follows: TGCAGTGCTAGAGATCACGGGAAAGGCTCTGGAAACACCATATATTTT.